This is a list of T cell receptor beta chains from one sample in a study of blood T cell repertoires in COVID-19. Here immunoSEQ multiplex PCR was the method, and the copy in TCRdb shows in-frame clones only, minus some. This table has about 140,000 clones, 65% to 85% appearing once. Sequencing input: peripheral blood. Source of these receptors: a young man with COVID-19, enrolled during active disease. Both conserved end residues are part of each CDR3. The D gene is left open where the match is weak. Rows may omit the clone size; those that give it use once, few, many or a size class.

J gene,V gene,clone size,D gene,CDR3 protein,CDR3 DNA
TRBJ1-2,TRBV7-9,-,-,CASSLAEQPYGYTF,TGTGCCAGCAGCTTAGCGGAGCAGCCCTATGGCTACACCTTC
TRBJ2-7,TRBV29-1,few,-,CSVENRGSGHYEQYF,TGCAGCGTTGAAAATAGGGGTAGCGGCCACTACGAGCAGTACTTC
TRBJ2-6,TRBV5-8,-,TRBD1,CASSLDGTGPSGANVLTF,TGTGCCAGCAGCTTGGATGGGACAGGGCCCTCTGGGGCCAACGTCCTGACTTTC
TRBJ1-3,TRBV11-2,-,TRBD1,CASSRDRAGNTIYF,TGTGCCAGCAGCCGGGACAGAGCAGGAAACACCATATATTTT
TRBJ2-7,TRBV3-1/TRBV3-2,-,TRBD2,CASSQEVPLAGLNEQYF,TGTGCCAGCAGCCAAGAGGTCCCCCTAGCGGGCCTTAACGAGCAGTACTTC
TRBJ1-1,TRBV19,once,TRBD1,CARQGTGMNTEAFF,TGTGCCAGGCAAGGGACAGGGATGAACACTGAAGCTTTCTTT
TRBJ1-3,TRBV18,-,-,CASSPGRGSGNTIYF,TGTGCCAGCTCACCCGGCAGGGGTTCTGGAAACACCATATATTTT
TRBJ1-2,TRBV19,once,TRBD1,CASSMGQGARNYGYTF,TGTGCCAGTAGTATGGGCCAGGGGGCGAGGAACTATGGCTACACCTTC
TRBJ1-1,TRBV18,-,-,CASSGEQGRSTEAFF,TGTGCCAGCTCGGGGGAGCAGGGGCGAAGCACTGAAGCTTTCTTT
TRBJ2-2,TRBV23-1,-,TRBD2,CANLRKRVSGTQQTGELFF,TGCGCCAACCTCCGAAAGAGGGTTAGCGGGACTCAACAGACCGGGGAGCTGTTTTTT
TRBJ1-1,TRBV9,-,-,CASSVSGNTEAFF,TGTGCCAGCAGCGTTTCAGGGAACACTGAAGCTTTCTTT
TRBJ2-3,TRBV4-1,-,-,CASSPHGATDTQYF,TGCGCCAGCAGCCCCCACGGAGCGACGGATACGCAGTATTTT
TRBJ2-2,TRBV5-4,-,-,CASSAGTPNTGELFF,TGTGCCAGCAGCGCGGGGACTCCGAACACCGGGGAGCTGTTTTTT
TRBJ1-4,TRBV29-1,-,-,CSAEDRTNEKLFF,TGCAGCGCCGAGGACAGAACTAATGAAAAACTGTTTTTT
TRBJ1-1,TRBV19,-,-,CASSESILEEGAFF,TGTGCCAGTAGTGAATCGATATTGGAGGAGGGGGCTTTCTTT
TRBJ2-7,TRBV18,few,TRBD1,CASSQTGGWSYEQYF,TGTGCCAGCTCACAAACAGGGGGGTGGTCCTACGAGCAGTACTTC
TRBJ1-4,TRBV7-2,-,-,CASSFIGGANEKLFF,TGTGCCAGCAGCTTTATCGGGGGGGCTAATGAAAAACTGTTTTTT
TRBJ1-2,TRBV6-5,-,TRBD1,CASRPGTDNYGYTF,TGTGCCAGCAGACCCGGGACAGATAACTATGGCTACACCTTC
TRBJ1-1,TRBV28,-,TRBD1,CASSFGTGRATEAFF,TGTGCCAGCAGTTTTGGGACAGGGCGAGCCACTGAAGCTTTCTTT
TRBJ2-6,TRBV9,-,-,CASSPSPGANVLTF,TGTGCCAGCAGCCCCAGTCCTGGGGCCAACGTCCTGACTTTC
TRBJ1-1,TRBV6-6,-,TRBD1,CASNTRQGAAFF,TGTGCCAGCAATACGCGACAGGGAGCAGCTTTCTTT
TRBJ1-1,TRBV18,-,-,CASSPSPASEAFF,TGTGCCAGCTCACCATCACCCGCGAGTGAAGCTTTCTTT
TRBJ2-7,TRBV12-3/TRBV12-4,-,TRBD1,CASRGQSSYEQYF,TGTGCCAGCAGGGGACAGAGCTCCTACGAGCAGTACTTC
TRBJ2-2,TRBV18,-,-,CASSPFGRGTNTGELFF,TGTGCCAGCTCACCATTCGGAAGGGGTACGAACACCGGGGAGCTGTTTTTT
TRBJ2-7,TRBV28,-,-,CASSSYYEQYF,TGTGCCAGCAGTTCCTATTACGAGCAGTACTTC
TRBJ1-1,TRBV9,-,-,CASSVATRTAPEAFF,TGTGCCAGCAGCGTAGCTACCAGGACAGCCCCTGAAGCTTTCTTT
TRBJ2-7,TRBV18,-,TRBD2,CASSPTVAGGDYEQYF,TGTGCCAGCTCACCTACGGTAGCGGGAGGGGACTACGAGCAGTACTTC
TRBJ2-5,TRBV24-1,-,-,CATSGSGFLIQETQYF,TGTGCCACCAGTGGCTCAGGGTTTCTCATCCAAGAGACCCAGTACTTC
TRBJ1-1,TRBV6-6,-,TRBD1,CASSYPPDRAETEAFF,TGTGCCAGCAGTTACCCCCCTGACAGGGCTGAAACTGAAGCTTTCTTT
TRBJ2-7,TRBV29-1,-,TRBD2,CSVRTGTSGFEQYF,TGCAGCGTTCGGACCGGGACTAGCGGTTTCGAGCAGTACTTC
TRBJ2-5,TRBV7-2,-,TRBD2,CASRAGAEETQYF,TGTGCCAGCAGAGCGGGAGCGGAAGAGACCCAGTACTTC
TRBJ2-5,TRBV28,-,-,CASSNTSGPTGKTQYF,TGTGCCAGCAGTAACACCTCCGGGCCCACGGGAAAGACCCAGTACTTC
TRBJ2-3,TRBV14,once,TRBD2,CASSQVAGGNTDTQYF,TGTGCCAGCAGCCAAGTAGCGGGAGGAAACACAGATACGCAGTATTTT
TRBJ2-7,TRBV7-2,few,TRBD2,CASSSPPGLALF,TGTGCCAGCAGCTCGCCGCCGGGACTAGCTTTGTTC
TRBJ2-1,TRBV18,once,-,CASSPASVSSYNEQFF,TGTGCCAGCTCACCGGCTAGCGTGAGCTCCTACAATGAGCAGTTCTTC
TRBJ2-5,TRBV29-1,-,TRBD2,CSVTGLAGKETQYF,TGCAGCGTGACCGGACTAGCGGGGAAAGAGACCCAGTACTTC
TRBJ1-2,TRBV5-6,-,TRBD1,CASSLVGQENGYTF,TGTGCCAGCAGCTTGGTCGGACAGGAAAATGGCTACACCTTC
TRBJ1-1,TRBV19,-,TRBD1,CASRPRTGGANTEAFF,TGTGCCAGTAGGCCCCGGACAGGGGGTGCGAACACTGAAGCTTTCTTT
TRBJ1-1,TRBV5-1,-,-,CASSLERTSKGAFF,TGCGCCAGCAGCTTGGAACGGACCTCAAAGGGGGCTTTCTTT
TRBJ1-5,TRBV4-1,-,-,CASSREGGGSSNQPQHF,TGCGCCAGCAGCCGAGAAGGTGGGGGCAGCTCCAATCAGCCCCAGCATTTT